This TCR beta chain came from a study of neurological immune-mediated disorders (dated by TCRdb to between 2019 and 2020). In terms of the full investigation: Among the roughly 34 multiple sclerosis patients, relapsing-remitting MS accounted for approximately 30 and secondary progressive MS accounted for 3. The cohort comprised 68 subjects: roughly 15 HAM/TSP patients, around 35 multiple sclerosis patients and around 20 healthy controls. Peripheral blood TCR-beta repertoires from patients with HTLV-I-associated myelopathy (HAM/TSP), patients with multiple sclerosis, and healthy controls were compared in the study using UMI-based sequencing. Longitudinal samples, technical triplicates and paired sorted CD4+ and CD8+ T-cell subsets, alongside PBMC samples, were included among the roughly 98 TCR-beta libraries.

Libraries from unsorted PBMCs were made from 2 million PBMCs kept in RNAlater at -80 degrees C until RNA extraction. Multiple sclerosis patients were enrolled in a US clinical protocol evaluating disease progression by magnetic resonance imaging. Peripheral blood underwent Ficoll-Hypaque density gradient centrifugation to isolate PBMCs, which were then cryopreserved in liquid nitrogen. Results and caveats for the whole study, not just this receptor: In a phylogenetic analysis, the repertoires of 18 out of 34 MS patients fell into a single cluster of related CDR3 sequences, pointing to a possible signature at the repertoire level. The MS cluster showed no association with clinical or MRI features, and the authors stated that larger cohorts are needed. Across subjects, expanded clones never shared an identical CDR3 amino acid sequence, which suggests that the TCR-beta repertoires in every group were private. TCR clonal expansion was greatest in HAM/TSP patients and smallest in MS patients, who ranked below even healthy controls.

cDNA was synthesized by template-switch 5'RACE using a primer with a 10-nucleotide random unique molecular identifier that tagged each TCR transcript. Every sequencing run covered 15-18 subjects and yielded more than 170 million TCR-beta sequences. The RNeasy kit was used for extraction of total RNA. The KAPA Real-time Library Amplification kit was used to amplify TCR-beta VDJ regions with primers targeting the TCR constant region and the 5'RACE anchor. A first PCR added sample indexes and Illumina adaptors, and a second PCR then raised library yield. The roughly 650 bp TCR product was size-selected on a 2% E-gel SizeSelection system after Ampure bead purification. Library quality was checked on a Bioanalyzer, concentration was measured with Qubit, and libraries were quantified with the Kapa Library Quantification kit before pooling. Libraries were sequenced paired-end 2 x 150 bp on an Illumina HiSeq 2500. To increase sequence diversity, roughly 23-30% phiX was spiked into each library pool. The original pipeline was this. Quality-filtered reads were processed with the UMI-based MiGEC pipeline, and over 75% of raw TCR sequences were removed by the MiGEC pipeline during error correction. IMGT germline references were used for alignment of VDJ genes, and clonotypes were defined by a unique CDR3 amino acid sequence together with V-J genes. VDJtools evaluated clonal expansion, Shannon diversity and CDR3 relatedness (CalcPairwiseDistances, ClusterSamples); CLCbio workbench built phylogenetic trees. Using coefficient-of-variation modelling across technical triplicates, the study counted a clone as expanded if it had at least 8 unique UMIs. The public reads were run again by TCRdb, first through fastp at Q25 and then through MiXCR, and only productive beta chains were kept. Rows matching on CDR3 protein sequence are summarized as one entry with the most common DNA and genes. These V and J calls originate from TCRdb's pipeline instead of the authors' own analysis. This sample comprises fewer than 80,000 distinct CDR3 sequences, 5.2% of them detected only once. Of the sample, 2.8% is held by the ten largest clones.

Measured from the cysteine to the phenylalanine, the CDR3 is 13 residues long. Only the CDR3 part of the read is kept: 39 bases, read in frame from the first base. According to the germline V gene (reference sequence), CDR1 reads DFQATT and CDR2 reads SNEGSKA. Trimming takes 4 bases from V and 7 bases from J, and the germline ends sit 13 bases apart. Many counts were recorded for this clonotype. Which antigen it targets is not known. It has no much larger one-base neighbor in the sample; base qualities were not kept. Material for sequencing was PBMCs. The chain joins TRBV20-1 to TRBJ2-2, with the D gene not clear enough to name. The receptor was derived from a woman aged 25-40 years with multiple sclerosis. The DNA sequence follows: TGCAGTGCTACACCCGATCTAAACGGGGAGCTGTTTTTT. The encoded protein is CSATPDLNGELFF.